This T cell receptor (beta chain) was found in a study of shared clonotypes between healthy human individuals. CDR1 and CDR2 (germline): MDHEN, SYDVKM. V lost 2 bases and J 10 bases, leaving 6 bases between the germline ends. This CDR3 region has 12 residues. Worth noting for this clone: The antigen is unknown.

Method: immunoSEQ multiplex PCR; TCRdb's copy keeps in-frame clones and lacks some. In the table there are about 530,000 clones, about three quarters of which are singletons. Broader study findings: Blood alone was sampled, and tissue repertoires likely differ. The diversity represented, both genetic and in exposure history, was limited by few donors.

The receptor was isolated from a woman aged 40 to 55 in good health. Some clones in this sample may be carry-over from other donors' samples. The chain carries TRBV28 and TRBJ1-6, with D unclear. What was sequenced was PBMCs. The CDR3 sequence is CASSLTQSPLHF. In DNA form, the CDR3 reads TGTGCCAGCAGTTTAACCCAATCACCCCTCCACTTT.